Below are 3 T cell receptor beta chains sequenced from a single sample in a study of T-cell reconstitution after alpha-beta-depleted transplantation in children. It was with unique molecular identifiers that the TCRbeta library was prepared. TCRdb analysed the PCR reads with MiXCR anew, one entry per CDR3 protein. The data contain roughly 500,000 distinct CDR3 sequences, approximately 32% of them seen just once; the ten biggest clones take up 2% to 3%. Material: PBMCs from the stem cell graft donor, obtained from the stem cell graft. The origin of the receptors is a human donor who donated a stem cell graft to a child with aplastic anemia.

The rearrangement uses TRBV20-1 and TRBJ1-1; D remains ambiguous. Germline assignment: CDR1 DFQATT and CDR2 SNEGSKA (reference sequence). Trimming pared 7 bases from V and 1 base from J, leaving 13 bases between. This CDR3 is built from 13 residues. CDR3 amino acids: CSVGPPRNTEAFF. CDR3 DNA sequence: TGCAGTGTCGGGCCTCCTCGGAACACTGAAGCTTTCTTT.

V and J are TRBV4-3 and TRBJ2-7, with 12 bases matching TRBD1. The germline V gene has CDR1 LGHNA and CDR2 YSLEER. V lost 3 bases and J lost 5; bases outside the gene matches: 8. The CDR3 contains 16 residues. CDR3 protein: CASSQSPGQGADEQYF. CDR3 in DNA: TGCGCCAGCAGCCAGTCCCCGGGACAGGGGGCTGACGAGCAGTACTTC.

The rearrangement links TRBV6-1 to TRBJ1-2; D not resolved. Trimming took 4 bases from V and 4 from J, leaving 10 bases between them. CDR3 size: 13 residues. Germline CDR1 MNHNS, CDR2 SASEGT. The chain's CDR3 is CASSARTSYGYTF. CDR3 DNA: TGTGCCAGCAGTGCTCGGACCTCCTATGGCTACACCTTC.